This entry features one T cell receptor (beta chain) sequence. The target antigen is unknown. This specimen belongs to a study of cytomegalovirus exposure and HLA in healthy donors. Study-wide context: Caucasian-associated ancestry cluster membership applied to approximately 81% of around 400 genotyped donors. General study findings and limits: Cytomegalovirus association was listed for about 180 TCR beta chains. Relative to equally common others, HLA-associated TCR beta chains showed greater clonal expansion in a later analysis.

The PCR employed 60 Vbeta primers together with 13 Jbeta primers. Generated by immunoSEQ multiplex PCR, the TCRdb table keeps only in-frame clones and is missing some. This sample has under 250,000 clones, with 76% found just once. Sequencing input: PBMCs. The clonotype originates from a man between 18 and 35 years old in good health and CMV-seronegative.

The CDR3 loop reads CASSLGTARTSSYNEQFF. The CDR3 coding sequence is TGCGCCAGCAGCCTGGGGACAGCCCGGACTAGCAGCTACAATGAGCAGTTCTTC. V gene TRBV5-1 combines with J gene TRBJ2-1; tentatively, D is TRBD2 (8 bases). The length of the CDR3 is 18 residues. Trimming took 4 bases from V and 3 from J, leaving 23 bases between them. The germline gives CDR1 SGHRS, CDR2 YFSETQ.